The 18 T cell receptor beta chains reported below all come from one sample, sequenced in a study of shared clonotypes between healthy human individuals. Naive CD8 cells, CD45RO-negative and positively selected for CCR7, excluded terminally differentiated effector memory CD45RA+ cells. This table comes from immunoSEQ multiplex PCR, and its TCRdb copy is limited to in-frame clones, with some not included. Of roughly 810,000 clones in the sample, 90% to 97% were seen once. The sequencing input was naive CD8+ T cells sorted from blood. These TCRs come from a man aged 25-45 years in good health.

The chain has TRBV4-1 and TRBJ2-7; 10 bases align to TRBD1. CDR3 length equals 15 residues. Germline V gives CDR1 MGHRA, CDR2 YSYEKL. V was pared by 1 base and J by 7 bases, with 7 bases of the junction left unmatched. The CDR3: CASSQVRTGGWEQYF. DNA for the CDR3: TGCGCCAGCAGCCAAGTCCGGACAGGGGGTTGGGAGCAGTACTTC.

The genes are TRBV2 and TRBJ2-7; TRBD2 aligns across 14 bases. The CDR3 has 15 amino acids. Germline V gene sequence: CDR1 SNHLY, CDR2 FYNNEI. Trimming cost V 7 bases and J 2 bases; bases outside gene matches: 4. This CDR3 is CASKKGLAGAYEQYF. The CDR3 DNA reads as TGTGCCAGCAAGAAGGGACTAGCGGGAGCCTACGAGCAGTACTTC. The variable domain in full, completed from reference TRBV2 and TRBJ2-7, reads EPEVTQTPSHQVTQMGQEVILRCVPISNHLYFYWYRQILGQKVEFLVSFYNNEISEKSEIFDDQFSVERPDGSNFTLKIRSTKLEDSAMYFCASKKGLAGAYEQYFGPGTRLTVT.

This sequence joins TRBV6-5 and TRBJ2-1; TRBD1 matches at 10 bases. Germline lookup yields CDR1 MNHEY and CDR2 SVGAGI. V shed 4 bases and J 5 bases; nucleotides not matched to a gene: 2. The CDR3 has 14 residues. For the CDR3, the DNA is TGTGCCAGCAGTTCGGGGACAGGGGACAATGAGCAGTTCTTC. This gives the protein CASSSGTGDNEQFF.

The DNA of the CDR3 is TGCGCCAGCAGTGAGTCGCTGCGGTCTAGCGGGACCTACGAGCAGTACTTC. It is translated as CASSESLRSSGTYEQYF. The chain is built from TRBV10-2 and TRBJ2-7; TRBD2 matches 9 bases. The V gene's germline CDR1 is WSHSY and CDR2 SAAADI. CDR3 size: 17 residues. Trimming took 0 bases from V and 2 from J; bases not matched to a gene: 8.

This sequence joins TRBV28 and TRBJ1-1, with D maybe TRBD1 (6 bases). The CDR3 is made up of 12 amino acids. Trimming left V 7 bases short and J 7 bases short, with 13 bases between. CDR1 MDHEN and CDR2 SYDVKM come from the germline V gene. Here the CDR3 reads CASKETGYEAFF. DNA for the CDR3: TGTGCCAGCAAGGAGACAGGTTATGAAGCTTTCTTT.

The chain joins TRBV7-9 to TRBJ2-2; D is possibly TRBD1 (6 bases). Germline CDR1 SEHNR, CDR2 FQNEAQ (reference sequence). The V gene lost 5 bases and the J gene lost 2 bases, with 12 bases spanning the gap. This CDR3 has 15 residues. The CDR3 coding sequence is TGTGCCAGCAGCGCCGTGGACAGCAACACCGGGGAGCTGTTTTTT. Translation: CASSAVDSNTGELFF.

This clone was detected only once. V and J are TRBV4-3 and TRBJ2-7; TRBD2 might be the D (6 bases). Germline V CDR1 and CDR2: LGHNA, YSLEER. The CDR3 is made up of 17 amino acids. The V gene lost 4 bases and the J gene lost 7 bases, with 26 bases spanning the gap. CDR3 sequence reads: CASSLGTGADPSGEQYF. The CDR3 coding sequence is TGCGCCAGCAGCCTAGGGACTGGAGCTGACCCGAGTGGTGAGCAGTACTTC.

The chain has TRBV4-1 and TRBJ1-1, with 7 bases matching TRBD1. The length of the CDR3 is 11 residues. Germline CDR1 reads MGHRA; CDR2 reads YSYEKL. Unmatched junction bases numbered 3, after V lost 9 bases and J lost 5 bases. The CDR3 region has the DNA TGCGCCAGTAGGGGGCCTACTGAAGCTTTCTTT. Amino acids: CASRGPTEAFF.

The chain carries TRBV7-6 and TRBJ2-1, with 8 positions matching TRBD2. In germline, CDR1 is SGHVS, CDR2 FNYEAQ. The V segment lost 1 base and the J segment 4 bases; nucleotides outside the gene matches: 9. This CDR3 comprises 17 residues. CDR3 nucleotide sequence: TGTGCCAGCAGCTTAGAGGTGGGACTAGACCTATACAATGAGCAGTTCTTC. It is translated as CASSLEVGLDLYNEQFF.

This CDR3 is CASREGRGTGNTIYF. DNA for the CDR3: TGTGCCAGCAGGGAGGGACGCGGGACAGGAAACACCATATATTTT. This chain links TRBV28 with TRBJ1-3; TRBD1 might be the D (6 bases). The CDR3 totals 15 residues. The germline CDR1 and CDR2 sequences are MDHEN and SYDVKM. V gave up 6 bases and J gave up 4 bases, with 16 bases separating them.

The chain is built from TRBV5-1 and TRBJ1-1; D call uncertain. V lost 5 bases and J lost 6, with 17 bases in between. This CDR3 contains 14 residues. The germline CDR1 and CDR2 sequences are SGHRS and YFSETQ. The CDR3 spells CASRRSAELAEAFF. The CDR3 coding sequence is TGCGCCAGCAGGCGGTCCGCTGAGCTCGCTGAAGCTTTCTTT.

With respect to this clone: The identical CDR3 is also encoded by other nucleotide sequences in the sample. DNA for the CDR3: TGCGCCAGCAGCCAGGGACAGGGGGCCTACGAGCAGTACTTC. It codes for CASSQGQGAYEQYF. V is TRBV4-3 and J is TRBJ2-7, with 11 bases lining up with TRBD1. The CDR3 covers 14 residues. V lost 3 bases to trimming and J lost 2 bases; unmatched junction nucleotides: 0. CDR1 and CDR2 from the germline V gene are LGHNA and YSLEER.

CDR3 DNA sequence: TGTGCCAGCAGTTCCCTGACTAGCGGGACGGTCAATGAGCAGTTCTTC. Translated, it gives CASSSLTSGTVNEQFF. The chain couples TRBV27 to TRBJ2-1, with 11 bases identical to TRBD2. The CDR3 consists of 16 residues. V trimming: 4 bases; J trimming: 6 bases; junction bases outside the gene matches: 8. CDR1 and CDR2 from the germline V gene are MNHEY and SMNVEV (reference sequence).

This clone was recorded once. The V gene is TRBV5-4, the J gene TRBJ2-7; D ambiguous. The germline V and J ends were trimmed by 4 bases and 2 bases, with 13 bases remaining between them. Per germline, CDR1 SGHNT and CDR2 YYREEE (reference sequence). The CDR3 extends over 14 amino acids. The CDR3 loop is CASSQVDNPYEQYF. The DNA of the CDR3 is TGTGCCAGCAGCCAAGTCGACAACCCCTACGAGCAGTACTTC. Looking up the rest from reference TRBV5-4 and TRBJ2-7 gives the full variable domain: ETGVTQSPTHLIKTRGQQVTLRCSSQSGHNTVSWYQQALGQGPQFIFQYYREEENGRGNFPPRFSGLQFPNYSSELNVNALELDDSALYLCASSQVDNPYEQYFGPGTRLTVT.

V gene TRBV6-5 combines with J gene TRBJ2-7; D might be TRBD1 (6 bases). Between the trimmed V and J ends, which lost 8 bases and 4 bases, there was a span of 21 bases. Per the germline V gene, CDR1 is MNHEY and CDR2 is SVGAGI. The length of the CDR3 is 15 residues. The CDR3 nucleotides read TGTGCCAGCCACACCGAAGTAACAGGGTGGTACGAGCAGTACTTC. It yields the protein CASHTEVTGWYEQYF.

Turning to this clone: In the same sample, other DNA sequences code for this CDR3. The V and J genes are TRBV27 and TRBJ1-5; weak D call: TRBD1 (5 bases). This CDR3 is built from 14 residues. The V and J ends lost 2 bases and 4 bases respectively, with 9 bases between them. The germline CDR1 and CDR2 sequences are MNHEY and SMNVEV (reference sequence). The CDR3 nucleotides are TGTGCCAGCAGTTTAGGGCAGGGAAATCAGCCCCAGCATTTT. This encodes CASSLGQGNQPQHF.

The chain has TRBV29-1 and TRBJ1-1, with 7 bases identical to TRBD1. Germline trimming cut 7 bases from V and 5 bases from J; bases unmatched to any gene: 4. This CDR3 is built from 11 residues. Germline lookup yields CDR1 SQVTM and CDR2 ANQGSEA. Written as DNA, the CDR3 is TGCAGCGCGACAGGGTCGACTGAAGCTTTCTTT. As protein: CSATGSTEAFF.

To note about this clone: This specimen includes other DNA sequences encoding the same CDR3. This sequence joins TRBV5-1 and TRBJ2-7; 8 bases are shared with TRBD2. Germline V gives CDR1 SGHRS, CDR2 YFSETQ. The CDR3 spans 14 residues. The junction had 8 bases not matched to a gene; V was cut back by 5 bases and J by 4 bases. In DNA, the CDR3 is TGCGCCAGCAGTAGTGGCGGGAGGAGTTACGAGCAGTACTTC. Amino acid sequence: CASSSGGRSYEQYF.